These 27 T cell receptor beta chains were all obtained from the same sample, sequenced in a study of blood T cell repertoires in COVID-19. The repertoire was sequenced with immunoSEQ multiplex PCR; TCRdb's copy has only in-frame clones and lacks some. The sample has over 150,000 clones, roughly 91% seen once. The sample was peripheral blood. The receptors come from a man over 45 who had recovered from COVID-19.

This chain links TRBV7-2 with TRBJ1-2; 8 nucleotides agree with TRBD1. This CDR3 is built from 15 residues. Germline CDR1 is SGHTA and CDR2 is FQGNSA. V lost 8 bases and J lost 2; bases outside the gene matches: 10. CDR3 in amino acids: CASGLTNRGNYGYTF. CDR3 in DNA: TGTGCCAGCGGGCTCACAAACAGGGGGAACTATGGCTACACCTTC.

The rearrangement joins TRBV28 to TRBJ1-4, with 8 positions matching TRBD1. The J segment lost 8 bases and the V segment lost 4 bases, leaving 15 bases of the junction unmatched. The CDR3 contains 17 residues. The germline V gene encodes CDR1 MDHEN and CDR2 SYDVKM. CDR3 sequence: CASSSLETGEVGEKLFF. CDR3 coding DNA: TGTGCCAGCAGTTCCCTGGAGACAGGGGAAGTGGGGGAAAAACTGTTTTTT. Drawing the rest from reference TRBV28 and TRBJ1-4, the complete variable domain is DVKVTQSSRYLVKRTGEKVFLECVQDMDHENMFWYRQDPGLGLRLIYFSYDVKMKEKGDIPEGYSVSREKKERFSLILESASTNQTSMYLCASSSLETGEVGEKLFFGSGTQLSVL.

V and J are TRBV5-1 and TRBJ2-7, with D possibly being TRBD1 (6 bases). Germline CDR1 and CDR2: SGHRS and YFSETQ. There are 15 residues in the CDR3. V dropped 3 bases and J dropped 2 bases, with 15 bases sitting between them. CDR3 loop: CASSYPGVAPYEQYF. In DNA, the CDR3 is TGCGCCAGCAGCTATCCAGGGGTCGCTCCCTACGAGCAGTACTTC.

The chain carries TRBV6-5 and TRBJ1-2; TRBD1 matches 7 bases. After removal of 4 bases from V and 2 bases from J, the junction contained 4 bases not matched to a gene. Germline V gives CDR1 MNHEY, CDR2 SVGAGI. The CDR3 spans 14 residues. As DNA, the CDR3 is TGTGCCAGCAGTTCCGGGGGACAGAACTATGGCTACACCTTC. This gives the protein CASSSGGQNYGYTF.

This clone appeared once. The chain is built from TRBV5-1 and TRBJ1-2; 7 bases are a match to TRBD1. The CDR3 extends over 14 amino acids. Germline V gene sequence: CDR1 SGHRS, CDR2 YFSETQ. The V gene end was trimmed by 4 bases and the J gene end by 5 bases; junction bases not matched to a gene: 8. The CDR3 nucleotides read TGCGCCAGCAGCCCGACAGGGACCCTGTATGGCTACACCTTC. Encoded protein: CASSPTGTLYGYTF. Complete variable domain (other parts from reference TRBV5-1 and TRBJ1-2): KAGVTQTPRYLIKTRGQQVTLSCSPISGHRSVSWYQQTPGQGLQFLFEYFSETQRNKGNFPGRFSGRQFSNSRSEMNVSTLELGDSALYLCASSPTGTLYGYTFGSGTRLTVV.

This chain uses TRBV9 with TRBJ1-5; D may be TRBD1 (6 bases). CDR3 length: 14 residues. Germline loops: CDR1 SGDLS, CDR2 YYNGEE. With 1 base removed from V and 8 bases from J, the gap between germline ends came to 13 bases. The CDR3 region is CASSVRPGEKPQHF. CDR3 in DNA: TGTGCCAGCAGCGTAAGGCCAGGGGAGAAGCCCCAGCATTTT.

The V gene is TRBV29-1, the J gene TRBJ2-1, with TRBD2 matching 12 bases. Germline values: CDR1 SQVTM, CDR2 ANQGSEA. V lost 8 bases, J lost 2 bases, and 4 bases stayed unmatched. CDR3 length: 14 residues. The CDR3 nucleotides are TGCAGCTTTGGACTAGCGGGACCCTACAATGAGCAGTTCTTC. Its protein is CSFGLAGPYNEQFF.

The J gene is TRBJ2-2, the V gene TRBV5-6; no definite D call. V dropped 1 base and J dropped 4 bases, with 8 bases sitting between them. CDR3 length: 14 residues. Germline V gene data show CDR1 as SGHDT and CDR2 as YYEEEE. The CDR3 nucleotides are TGTGCCAGCAGCTTGCGGTCAACCACCGGGGAGCTGTTTTTT. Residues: CASSLRSTTGELFF.

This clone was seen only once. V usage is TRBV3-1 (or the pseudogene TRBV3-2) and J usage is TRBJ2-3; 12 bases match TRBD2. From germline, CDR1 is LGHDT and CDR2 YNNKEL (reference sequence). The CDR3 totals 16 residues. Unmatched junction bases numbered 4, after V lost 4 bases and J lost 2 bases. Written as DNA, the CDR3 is TGTGCCAGCAGCCTACTAGCGGGGGGCGACACAGATACGCAGTATTTT. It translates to CASSLLAGGDTDTQYF.

The CDR3 nucleotides read TGCGCCAGCAGCCACGGGACAGTTATGGGTGAGGATACGCAGTATTTT. It translates to CASSHGTVMGEDTQYF. The gene calls are TRBV4-3 and TRBJ2-3, with TRBD1 matching over 7 bases. Trimming cost V 3 bases and J 6 bases; bases outside gene matches: 12. Germline V gives CDR1 LGHNA, CDR2 YSLEER. This CDR3 spans 16 amino acids.

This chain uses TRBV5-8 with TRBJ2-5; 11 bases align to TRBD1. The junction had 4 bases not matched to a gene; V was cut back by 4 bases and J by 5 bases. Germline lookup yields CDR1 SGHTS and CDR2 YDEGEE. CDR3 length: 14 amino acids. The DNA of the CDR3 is TGTGCCAGCAGCGTGGACAGGGGGCGGGAGACCCAGTACTTC. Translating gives CASSVDRGRETQYF.

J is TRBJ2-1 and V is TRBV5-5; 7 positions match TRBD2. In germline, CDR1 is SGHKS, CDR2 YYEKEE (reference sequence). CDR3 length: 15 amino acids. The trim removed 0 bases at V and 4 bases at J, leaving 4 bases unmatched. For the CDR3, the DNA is TGTGCCAGCAGCTTGGAAGCGGGATGGTACAATGAGCAGTTCTTC. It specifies CASSLEAGWYNEQFF. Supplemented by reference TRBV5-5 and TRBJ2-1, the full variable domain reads DAGVTQSPTHLIKTRGQQVTLRCSPISGHKSVSWYQQVLGQGPQFIFQYYEKEERGRGNFPDRFSARQFPNYSSELNVNALLLGDSALYLCASSLEAGWYNEQFFGPGTRLTVL.

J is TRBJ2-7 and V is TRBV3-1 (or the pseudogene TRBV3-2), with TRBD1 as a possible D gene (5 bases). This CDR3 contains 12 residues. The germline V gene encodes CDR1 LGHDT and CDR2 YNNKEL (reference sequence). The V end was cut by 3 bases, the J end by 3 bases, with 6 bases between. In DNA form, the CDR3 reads TGTGCCAGCAGCCACGACAGCTACGAGCAGTACTTC. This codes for CASSHDSYEQYF.

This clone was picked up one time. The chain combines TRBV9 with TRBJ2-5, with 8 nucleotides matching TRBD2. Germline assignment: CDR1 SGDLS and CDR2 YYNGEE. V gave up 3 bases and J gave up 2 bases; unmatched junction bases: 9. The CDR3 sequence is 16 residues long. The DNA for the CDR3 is TGTGCCAGCAGCGGAAATCCGGGACTAGTACAAGAGACCCAGTACTTC. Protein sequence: CASSGNPGLVQETQYF.

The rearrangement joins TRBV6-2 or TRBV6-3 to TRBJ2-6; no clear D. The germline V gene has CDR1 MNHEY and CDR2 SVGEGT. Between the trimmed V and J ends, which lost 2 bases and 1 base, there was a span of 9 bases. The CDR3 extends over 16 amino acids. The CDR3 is CASSYAGTSGANVLTF. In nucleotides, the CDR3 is TGTGCCAGCAGTTACGCAGGTACTTCTGGGGCCAACGTCCTGACTTTC.

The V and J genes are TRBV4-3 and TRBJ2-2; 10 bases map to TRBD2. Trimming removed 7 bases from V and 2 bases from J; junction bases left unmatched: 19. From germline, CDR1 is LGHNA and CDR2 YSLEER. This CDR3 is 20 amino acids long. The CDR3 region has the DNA TGCGCCAGCACTCCCGAGGGTCCTAGCGGGAGAGGGTTTAACACCGGGGAGCTGTTTTTT. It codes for CASTPEGPSGRGFNTGELFF.

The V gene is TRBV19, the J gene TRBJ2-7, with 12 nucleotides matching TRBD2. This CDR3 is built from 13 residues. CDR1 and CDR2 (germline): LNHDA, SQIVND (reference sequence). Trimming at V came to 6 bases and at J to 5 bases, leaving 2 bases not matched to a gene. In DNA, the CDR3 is TGTGCCAGTAGACTAGCGGGAGGTAACGAGCAGTACTTC. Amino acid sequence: CASRLAGGNEQYF.

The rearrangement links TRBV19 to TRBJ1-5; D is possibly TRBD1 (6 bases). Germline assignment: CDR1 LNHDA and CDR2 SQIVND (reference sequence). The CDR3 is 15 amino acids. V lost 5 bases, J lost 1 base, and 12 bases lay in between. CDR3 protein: CASSLQRGSNQPQHF. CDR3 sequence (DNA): TGTGCCAGTAGTCTTCAGAGGGGGAGCAATCAGCCCCAGCATTTT.

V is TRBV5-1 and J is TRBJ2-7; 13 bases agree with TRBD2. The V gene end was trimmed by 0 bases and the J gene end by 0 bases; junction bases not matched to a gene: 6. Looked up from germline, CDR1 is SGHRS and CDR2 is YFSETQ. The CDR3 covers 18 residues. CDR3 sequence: CASSLVGLAGTPSYEQYF. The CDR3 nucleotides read TGCGCCAGCAGCTTGGTGGGACTAGCGGGGACGCCCTCCTACGAGCAGTACTTC.

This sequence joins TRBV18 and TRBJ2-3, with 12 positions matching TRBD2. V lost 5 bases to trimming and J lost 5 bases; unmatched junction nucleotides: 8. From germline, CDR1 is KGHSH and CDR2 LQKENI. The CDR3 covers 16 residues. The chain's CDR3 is CASSTGLAGSGDTQYF. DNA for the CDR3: TGTGCCAGCTCAACCGGACTAGCGGGGTCAGGAGATACGCAGTATTTT.

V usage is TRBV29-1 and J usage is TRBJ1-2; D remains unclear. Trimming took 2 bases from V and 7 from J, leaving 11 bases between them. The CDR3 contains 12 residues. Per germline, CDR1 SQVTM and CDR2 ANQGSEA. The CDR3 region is CSVETDSGGYTF. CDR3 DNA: TGCAGCGTTGAAACCGACTCGGGTGGCTACACCTTC.

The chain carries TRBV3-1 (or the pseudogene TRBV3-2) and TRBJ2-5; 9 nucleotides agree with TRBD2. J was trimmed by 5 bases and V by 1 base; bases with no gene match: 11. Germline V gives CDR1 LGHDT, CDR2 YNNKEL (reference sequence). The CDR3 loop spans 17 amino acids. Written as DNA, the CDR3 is TGTGCCAGCAGCCAAGCACTGCGCGGGAGGGGAATGGAGACCCAGTACTTC. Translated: CASSQALRGRGMETQYF.

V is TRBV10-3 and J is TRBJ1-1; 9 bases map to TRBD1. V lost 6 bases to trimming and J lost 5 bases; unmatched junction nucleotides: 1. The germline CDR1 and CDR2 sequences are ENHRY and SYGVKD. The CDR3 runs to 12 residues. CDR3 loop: CAIRQGATEAFF. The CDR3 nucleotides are TGTGCCATCAGACAGGGGGCGACTGAAGCTTTCTTT.

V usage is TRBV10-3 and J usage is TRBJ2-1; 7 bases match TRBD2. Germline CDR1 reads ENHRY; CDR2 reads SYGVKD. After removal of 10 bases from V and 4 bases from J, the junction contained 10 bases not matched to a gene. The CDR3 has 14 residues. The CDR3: CATALGGGYNEQFF. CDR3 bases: TGTGCCACTGCCCTGGGGGGGGGATACAATGAGCAGTTCTTC.

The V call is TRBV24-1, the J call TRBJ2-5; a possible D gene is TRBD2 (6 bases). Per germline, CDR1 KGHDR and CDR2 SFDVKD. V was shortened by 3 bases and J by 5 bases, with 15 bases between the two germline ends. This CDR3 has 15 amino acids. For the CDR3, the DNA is TGTGCCACCAGTGATCCCGCCGCGGGGCGCGAGACCCAGTACTTC. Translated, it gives CATSDPAAGRETQYF.

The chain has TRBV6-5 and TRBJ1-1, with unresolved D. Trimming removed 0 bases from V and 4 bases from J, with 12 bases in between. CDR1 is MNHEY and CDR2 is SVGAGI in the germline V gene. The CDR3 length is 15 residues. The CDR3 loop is CASSYSEGTLTEAFF. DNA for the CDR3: TGTGCCAGCAGTTACTCGGAGGGAACTCTCACTGAAGCTTTCTTT.

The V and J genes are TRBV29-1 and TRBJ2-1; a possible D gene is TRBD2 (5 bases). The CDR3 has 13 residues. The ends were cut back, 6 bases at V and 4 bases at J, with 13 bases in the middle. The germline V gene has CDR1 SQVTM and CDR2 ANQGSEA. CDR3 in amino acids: CSVRKGGYNEQFF. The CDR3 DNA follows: TGCAGCGTCCGCAAAGGAGGTTACAATGAGCAGTTCTTC.